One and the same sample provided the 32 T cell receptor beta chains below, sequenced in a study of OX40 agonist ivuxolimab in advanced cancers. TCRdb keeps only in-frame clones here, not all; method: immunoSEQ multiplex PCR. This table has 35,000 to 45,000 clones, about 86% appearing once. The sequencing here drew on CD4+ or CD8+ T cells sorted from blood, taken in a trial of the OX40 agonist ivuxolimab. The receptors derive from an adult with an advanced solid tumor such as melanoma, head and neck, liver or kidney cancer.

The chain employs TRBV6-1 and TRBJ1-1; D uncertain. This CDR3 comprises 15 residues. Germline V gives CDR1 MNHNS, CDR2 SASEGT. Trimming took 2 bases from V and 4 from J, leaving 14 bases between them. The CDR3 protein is CASSEWAAAGTEAFF. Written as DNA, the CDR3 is TGTGCCAGCAGTGAATGGGCAGCCGCGGGCACTGAAGCTTTCTTT.

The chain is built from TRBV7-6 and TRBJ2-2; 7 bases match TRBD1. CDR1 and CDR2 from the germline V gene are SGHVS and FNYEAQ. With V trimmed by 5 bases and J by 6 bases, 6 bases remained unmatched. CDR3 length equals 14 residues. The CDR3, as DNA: TGTGCCAGCAGCCCAGGGGGTGTGCCCGGGGAGCTGTTTTTT. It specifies CASSPGGVPGELFF. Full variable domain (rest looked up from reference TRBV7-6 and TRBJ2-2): GAGVSQSPRYKVTKRGQDVALRCDPISGHVSLYWYRQALGQGPEFLTYFNYEAQQDKSGLPNDRFSAERPEGSISTLTIQRTEQRDSAMYRCASSPGGVPGELFFGEGSRLTVL.

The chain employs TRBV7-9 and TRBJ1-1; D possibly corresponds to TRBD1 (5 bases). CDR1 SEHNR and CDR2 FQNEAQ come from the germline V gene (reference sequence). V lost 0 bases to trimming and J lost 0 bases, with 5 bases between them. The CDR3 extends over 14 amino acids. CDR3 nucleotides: TGTGCCAGCAGCTTAGCGACAGTGAACACTGAAGCTTTCTTT. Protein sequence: CASSLATVNTEAFF.

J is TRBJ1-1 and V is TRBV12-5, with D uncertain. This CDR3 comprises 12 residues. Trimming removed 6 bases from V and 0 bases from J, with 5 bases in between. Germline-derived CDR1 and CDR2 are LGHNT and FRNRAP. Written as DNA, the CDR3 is TGTGCTAGTGGACTCATGAACACTGAAGCTTTCTTT. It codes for CASGLMNTEAFF.

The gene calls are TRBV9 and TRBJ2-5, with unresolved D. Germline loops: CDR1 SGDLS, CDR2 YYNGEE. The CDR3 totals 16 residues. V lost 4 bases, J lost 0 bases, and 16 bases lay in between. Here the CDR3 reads CASSPYKESYQETQYF. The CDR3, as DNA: TGTGCCAGCAGCCCTTACAAGGAGAGTTACCAAGAGACCCAGTACTTC.

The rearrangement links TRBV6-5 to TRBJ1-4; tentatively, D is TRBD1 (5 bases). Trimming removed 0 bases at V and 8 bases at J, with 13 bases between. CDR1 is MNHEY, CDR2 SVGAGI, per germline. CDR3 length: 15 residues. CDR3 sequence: CASSYSQGRWEKLFF. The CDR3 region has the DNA TGTGCCAGCAGTTACTCCCAGGGCAGATGGGAAAAACTGTTTTTT.

The CDR3 bases are TGTGCCAGCAGTGAAGCGGGGAACACTGAAGCTTTCTTT. It specifies CASSEAGNTEAFF. The chain joins TRBV6-1 to TRBJ1-1; D unclear. Germline V lookup: CDR1 MNHNS, CDR2 SASEGT. There are 13 residues in the CDR3. With 0 bases removed from V and 1 base from J, the gap between germline ends came to 3 bases.

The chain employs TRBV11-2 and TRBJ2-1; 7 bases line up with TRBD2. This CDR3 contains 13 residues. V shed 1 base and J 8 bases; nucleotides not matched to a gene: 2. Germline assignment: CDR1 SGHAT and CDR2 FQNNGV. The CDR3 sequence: CASSLATSYEQFF. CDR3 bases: TGTGCCAGCAGCTTAGCGACTAGCTATGAGCAGTTCTTC.

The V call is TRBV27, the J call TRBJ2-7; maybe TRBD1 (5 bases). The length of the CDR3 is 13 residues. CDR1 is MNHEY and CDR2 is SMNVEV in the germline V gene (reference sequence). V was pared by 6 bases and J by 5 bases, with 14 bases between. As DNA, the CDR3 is TGTGCCAGCAGGGAATTCATGGGGCACGAGCAGTACGTC. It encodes CASREFMGHEQYV.

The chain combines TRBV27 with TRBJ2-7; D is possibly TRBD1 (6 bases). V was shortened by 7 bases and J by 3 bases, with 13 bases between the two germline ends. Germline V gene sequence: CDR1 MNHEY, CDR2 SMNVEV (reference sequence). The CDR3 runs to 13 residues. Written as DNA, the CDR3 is TGTGCCAGCACCTTTCGCAGGGGCTACGAGCAGTACTTC. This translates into CASTFRRGYEQYF.

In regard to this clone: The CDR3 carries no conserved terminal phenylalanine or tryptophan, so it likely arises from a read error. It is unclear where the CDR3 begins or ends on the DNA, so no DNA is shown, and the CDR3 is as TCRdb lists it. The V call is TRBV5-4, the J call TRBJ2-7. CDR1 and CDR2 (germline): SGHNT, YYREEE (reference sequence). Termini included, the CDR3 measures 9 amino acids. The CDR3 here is CASSSRDVY.

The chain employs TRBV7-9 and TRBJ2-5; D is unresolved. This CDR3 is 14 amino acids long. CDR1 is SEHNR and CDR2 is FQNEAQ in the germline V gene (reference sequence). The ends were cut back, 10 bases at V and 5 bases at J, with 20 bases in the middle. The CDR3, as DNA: TGTGCCATAATTTTACGACTGCCCGCGGAGACCCAGTACTTC. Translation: CAIILRLPAETQYF. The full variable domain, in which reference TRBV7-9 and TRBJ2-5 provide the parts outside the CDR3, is DTGVSQNPRHKITKRGQNVTFRCDPISEHNRLYWYRQTLGQGPEFLTYFQNEAQLEKSRLLSDRFSAERPKGSFSTLEIQRTEQGDSAMYLCAIILRLPAETQYFGPGTRLLVL.

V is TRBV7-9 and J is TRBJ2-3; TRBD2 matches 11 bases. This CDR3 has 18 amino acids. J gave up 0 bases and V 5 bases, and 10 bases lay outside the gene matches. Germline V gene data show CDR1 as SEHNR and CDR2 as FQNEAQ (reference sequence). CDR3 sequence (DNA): TGTGCCAGCAGCACCTTAGCGGGGGGGTCTTCTAGCACAGATACGCAGTATTTT. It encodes CASSTLAGGSSSTDTQYF.

The CDR3 coding sequence is TGTGCCAGCAGTGAAGATCCGGGCGCCTCCTACGAGCAGTACGTC. Protein product: CASSEDPGASYEQYV. This chain links TRBV2 with TRBJ2-7; no clear D. Germline V gene sequence: CDR1 SNHLY, CDR2 FYNNEI. V was trimmed by 1 base and J by 0 bases, leaving 10 bases between them. The CDR3 has 15 residues.

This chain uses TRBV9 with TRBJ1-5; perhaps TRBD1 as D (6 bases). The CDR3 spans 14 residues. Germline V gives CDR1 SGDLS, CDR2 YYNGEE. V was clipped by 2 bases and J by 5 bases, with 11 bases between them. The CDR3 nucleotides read TGTGCCAGCAGCGTTTCGGCAGGGGATCAGCCCCAGCATTTT. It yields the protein CASSVSAGDQPQHF.

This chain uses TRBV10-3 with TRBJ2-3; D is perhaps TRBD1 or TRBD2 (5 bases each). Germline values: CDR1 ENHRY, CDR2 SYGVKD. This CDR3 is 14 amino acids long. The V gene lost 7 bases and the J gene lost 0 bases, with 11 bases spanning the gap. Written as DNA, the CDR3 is TGTGCCATCAAGGGGAGCTCTAGCACAGATACGCAGTATTTT. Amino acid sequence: CAIKGSSSTDTQYF.

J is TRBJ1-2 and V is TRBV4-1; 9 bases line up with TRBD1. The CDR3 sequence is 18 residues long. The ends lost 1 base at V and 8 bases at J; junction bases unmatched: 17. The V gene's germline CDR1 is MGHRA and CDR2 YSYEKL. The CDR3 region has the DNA TGCGCCAGCAGCCAAGGGCCGGGACAGGGATCTCTTGTATTCGGCTACACCTTC. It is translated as CASSQGPGQGSLVFGYTF.

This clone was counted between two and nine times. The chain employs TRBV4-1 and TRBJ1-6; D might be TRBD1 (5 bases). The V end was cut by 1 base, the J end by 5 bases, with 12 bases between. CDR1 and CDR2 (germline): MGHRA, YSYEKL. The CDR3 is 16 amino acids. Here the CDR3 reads CASSQAAGLNNSPLHF. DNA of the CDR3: TGCGCCAGCAGCCAAGCGGCAGGGCTGAATAATTCACCCCTCCACTTT.

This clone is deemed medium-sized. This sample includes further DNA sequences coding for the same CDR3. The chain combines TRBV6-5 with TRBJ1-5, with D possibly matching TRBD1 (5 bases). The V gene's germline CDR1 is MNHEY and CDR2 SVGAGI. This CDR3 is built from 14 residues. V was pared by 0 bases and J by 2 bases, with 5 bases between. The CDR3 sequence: CASSYSGGNQPQHF. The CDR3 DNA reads TGTGCCAGCAGTTACTCAGGGGGCAATCAGCCCCAGCATTTT.

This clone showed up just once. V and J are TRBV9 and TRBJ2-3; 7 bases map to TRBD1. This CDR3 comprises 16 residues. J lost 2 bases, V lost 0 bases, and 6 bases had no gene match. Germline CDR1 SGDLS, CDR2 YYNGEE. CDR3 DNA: TGTGCCAGCAGCGTAGCGACAGGGCCGTTCACAGATACGCAGTATTTT. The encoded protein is CASSVATGPFTDTQYF.

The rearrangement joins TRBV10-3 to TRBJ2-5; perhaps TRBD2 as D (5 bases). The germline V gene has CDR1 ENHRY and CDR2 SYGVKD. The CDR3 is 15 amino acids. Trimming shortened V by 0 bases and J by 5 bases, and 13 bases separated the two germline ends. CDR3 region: CAISESTGGGETQYF. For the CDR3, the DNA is TGTGCCATCAGTGAGTCGACTGGCGGCGGGGAGACCCAGTACTTC.

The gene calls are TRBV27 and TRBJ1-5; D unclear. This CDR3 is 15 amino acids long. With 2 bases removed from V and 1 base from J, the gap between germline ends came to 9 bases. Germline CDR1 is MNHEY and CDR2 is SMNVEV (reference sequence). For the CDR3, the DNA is TGTGCCAGCAGTTTAGTAGGAAACAGCAATCAGCCCCAGCATTTT. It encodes CASSLVGNSNQPQHF.

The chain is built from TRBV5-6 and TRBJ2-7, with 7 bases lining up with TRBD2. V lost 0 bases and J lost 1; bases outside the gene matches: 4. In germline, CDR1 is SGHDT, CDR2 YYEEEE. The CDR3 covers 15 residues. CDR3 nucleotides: TGTGCCAGCAGCTTGGTTCGGGAGGTATCCTACGAGCAGTACGTC. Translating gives CASSLVREVSYEQYV.

CDR3 coding DNA: TGTGCCAGCAGTCCCATGGGCCCCTACGAGCAGTACGTC. This encodes CASSPMGPYEQYV. This sequence joins TRBV27 and TRBJ2-7; D gene unclear. In germline, CDR1 is MNHEY, CDR2 SMNVEV (reference sequence). The CDR3 is 13 amino acids. The V end was cut by 5 bases, the J end by 2 bases, with 10 bases between.

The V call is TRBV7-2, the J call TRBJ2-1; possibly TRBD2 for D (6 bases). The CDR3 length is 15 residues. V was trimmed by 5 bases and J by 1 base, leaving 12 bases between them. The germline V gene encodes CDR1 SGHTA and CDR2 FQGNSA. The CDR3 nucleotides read TGTGCCAGCAGCCGCGGGGCAATATCCTACAATGAGCAGTTCTTC. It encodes CASSRGAISYNEQFF.

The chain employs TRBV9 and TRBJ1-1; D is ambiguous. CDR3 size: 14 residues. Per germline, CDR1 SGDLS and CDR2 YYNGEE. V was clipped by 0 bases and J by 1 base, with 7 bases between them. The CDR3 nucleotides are TGTGCCAGCAGCGTAGGGCGGTCGAACACTGAAGCTTTCTTT. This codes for CASSVGRSNTEAFF. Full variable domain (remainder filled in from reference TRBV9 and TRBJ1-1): DSGVTQTPKHLITATGQRVTLRCSPRSGDLSVYWYQQSLDQGLQFLIQYYNGEERAKGNILERFSAQQFPDLHSELNLSSLELGDSALYFCASSVGRSNTEAFFGQGTRLTVV.

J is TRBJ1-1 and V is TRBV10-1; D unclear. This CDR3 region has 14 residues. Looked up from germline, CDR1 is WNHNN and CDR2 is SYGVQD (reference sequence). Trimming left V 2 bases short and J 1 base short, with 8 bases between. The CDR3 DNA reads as TGCGCCAGCAGTGAGAACCTAGGGAACACTGAAGCTTTCTTT. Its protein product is CASSENLGNTEAFF.

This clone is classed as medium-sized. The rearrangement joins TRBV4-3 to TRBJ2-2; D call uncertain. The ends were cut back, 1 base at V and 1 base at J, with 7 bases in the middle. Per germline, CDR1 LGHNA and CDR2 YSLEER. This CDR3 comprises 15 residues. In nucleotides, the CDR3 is TGCGCCAGCAGCCAAGCGAGGCAGAACACCGGGGAGCTGTTTTTT. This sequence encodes CASSQARQNTGELFF.

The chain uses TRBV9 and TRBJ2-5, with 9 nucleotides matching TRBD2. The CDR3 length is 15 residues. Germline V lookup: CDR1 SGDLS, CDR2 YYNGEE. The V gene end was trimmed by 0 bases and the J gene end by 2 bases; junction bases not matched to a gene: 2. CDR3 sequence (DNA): TGTGCCAGCAGCGTAGTTAGCGGGAGACAAGAGACCCAGTACTTC. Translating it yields CASSVVSGRQETQYF.

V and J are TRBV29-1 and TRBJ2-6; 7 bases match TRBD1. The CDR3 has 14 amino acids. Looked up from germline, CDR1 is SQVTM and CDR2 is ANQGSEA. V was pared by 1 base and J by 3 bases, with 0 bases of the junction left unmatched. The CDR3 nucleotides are TGCAGCGTTGAAGGGGACAGTGGGGCCAACGTCCTGACTTTC. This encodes CSVEGDSGANVLTF.

The CDR3 nucleotides read TGTGCCAGCAGTGCCGGGACAGGTCTTCAGCCCCAGCATTTT. Translation gives CASSAGTGLQPQHF. The chain uses TRBV6-5 and TRBJ1-5, with 8 positions matching TRBD1. This CDR3 spans 14 amino acids. After removal of 5 bases from V and 6 bases from J, the junction contained 6 bases not matched to a gene. Per germline, CDR1 MNHEY and CDR2 SVGAGI.

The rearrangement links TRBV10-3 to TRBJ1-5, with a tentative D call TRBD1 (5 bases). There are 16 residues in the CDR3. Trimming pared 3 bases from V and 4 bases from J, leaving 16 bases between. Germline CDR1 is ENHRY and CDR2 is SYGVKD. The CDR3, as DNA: TGTGCCATCAGTGAACTCCCTCAGGGTGAGAATCAGCCCCAGCATTTT. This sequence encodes CAISELPQGENQPQHF.